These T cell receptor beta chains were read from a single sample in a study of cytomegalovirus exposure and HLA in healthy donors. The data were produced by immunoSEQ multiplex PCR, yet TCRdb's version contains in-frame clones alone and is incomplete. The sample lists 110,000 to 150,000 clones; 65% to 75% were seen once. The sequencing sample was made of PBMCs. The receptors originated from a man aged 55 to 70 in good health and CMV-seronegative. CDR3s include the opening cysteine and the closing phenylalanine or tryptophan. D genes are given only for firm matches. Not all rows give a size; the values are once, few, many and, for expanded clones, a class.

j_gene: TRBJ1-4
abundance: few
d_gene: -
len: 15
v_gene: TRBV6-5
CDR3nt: TGTGCCAGCAGCCTCGGAGGGCTTATGGTTGAAAAACTGTTTTTT
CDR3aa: CASSLGGLMVEKLFF

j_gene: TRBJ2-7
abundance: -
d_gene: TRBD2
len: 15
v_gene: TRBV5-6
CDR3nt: TGTGCCAGCAGCTCTAAGGGACTAGCGGGATTCGAGCAGTACTTC
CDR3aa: CASSSKGLAGFEQYF

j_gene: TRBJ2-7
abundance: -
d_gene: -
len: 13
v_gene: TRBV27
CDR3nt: TGTGCCAGCAGTACTAGTACCCTCTACGAGCAGTACTTC
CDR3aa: CASSTSTLYEQYF

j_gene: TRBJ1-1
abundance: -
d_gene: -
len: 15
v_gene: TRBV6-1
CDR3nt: TGTGCCAGCAGTGAAGGAGGAAGCATGAACACTGAAGCTTTCTTT
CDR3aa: CASSEGGSMNTEAFF

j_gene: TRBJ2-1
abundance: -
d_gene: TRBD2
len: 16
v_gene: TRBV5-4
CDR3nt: TGTGCCAGCAAACCCGGGACTAGCGGGAACTACAATGAGCAGTTCTTC
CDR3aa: CASKPGTSGNYNEQFF

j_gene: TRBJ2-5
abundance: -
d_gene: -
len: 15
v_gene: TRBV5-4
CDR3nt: TGTGCCAGCAGCGTCGTGGGGCTCGGAGAAGAGACCCAGTACTTC
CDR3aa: CASSVVGLGEETQYF

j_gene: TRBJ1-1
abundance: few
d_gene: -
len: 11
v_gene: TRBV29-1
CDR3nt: TGCAGCGTTGAAGAGACTCAAGAAGCTTTCTTT
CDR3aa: CSVEETQEAFF

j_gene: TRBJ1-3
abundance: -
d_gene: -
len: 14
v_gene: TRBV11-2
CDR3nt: TGTGCCAGCAGCTTCTCTGACGGGGGAAACACCATATATTTT
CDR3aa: CASSFSDGGNTIYF

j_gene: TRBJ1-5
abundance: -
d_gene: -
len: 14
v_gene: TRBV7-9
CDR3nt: TGTGCCAGCAGCACCCACAATAGCAATCAGCCCCAGCATTTT
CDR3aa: CASSTHNSNQPQHF

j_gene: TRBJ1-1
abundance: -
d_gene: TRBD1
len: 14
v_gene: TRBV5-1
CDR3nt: TGCGCCAGCAGCTTAGACAGGGGGAACACTGAAGCTTTCTTT
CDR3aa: CASSLDRGNTEAFF

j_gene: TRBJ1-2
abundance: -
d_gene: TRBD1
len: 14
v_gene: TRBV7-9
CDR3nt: TGTGCCAGCATGCCTGGACAGGGAGACTATGGCTACACCTTC
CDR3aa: CASMPGQGDYGYTF

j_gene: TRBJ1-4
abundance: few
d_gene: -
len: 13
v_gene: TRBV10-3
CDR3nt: TGTGCCATCAGTGCACAGGAGAATGAAAAACTGTTTTTT
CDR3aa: CAISAQENEKLFF

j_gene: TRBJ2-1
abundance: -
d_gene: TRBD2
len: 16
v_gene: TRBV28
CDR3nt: TGTGCCAGCAGTTCCCTCCCTAGCGGGAACAACAATGAGCAGTTCTTC
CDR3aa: CASSSLPSGNNNEQFF

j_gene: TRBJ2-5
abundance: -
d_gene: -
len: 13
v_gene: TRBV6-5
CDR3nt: TGTGCCAGCAGTTACCGCAGCCAAGAGACCCAGTACTTC
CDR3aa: CASSYRSQETQYF

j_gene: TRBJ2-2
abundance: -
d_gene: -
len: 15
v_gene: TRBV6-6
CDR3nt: TGTGCCAGCACCCCCAATAGCGGAGACACCGGGGAGCTGTTTTTT
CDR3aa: CASTPNSGDTGELFF

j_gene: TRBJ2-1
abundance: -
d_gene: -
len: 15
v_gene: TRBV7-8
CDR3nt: TGTGCCAGCAGCTTAGAGCTGCGGGGTATCGGGGGGCAGTTCTTC
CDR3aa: CASSLELRGIGGQFF

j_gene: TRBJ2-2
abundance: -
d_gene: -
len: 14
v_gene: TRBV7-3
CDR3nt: TGTGCCAGCAGCTTAAACGGGAACACCGGGGAGCTGTTTTTT
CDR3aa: CASSLNGNTGELFF

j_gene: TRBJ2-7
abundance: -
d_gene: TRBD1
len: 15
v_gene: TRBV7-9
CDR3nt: TGTGCCAGCAGCGCCCGGGACAGGGGGACGGGCGAGCAGTACTTC
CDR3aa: CASSARDRGTGEQYF

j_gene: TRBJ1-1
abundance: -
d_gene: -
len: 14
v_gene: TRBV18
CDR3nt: TGTGCCAGCTCACCACAGGGGTCAGACACTGAAGCTTTCTTT
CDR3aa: CASSPQGSDTEAFF

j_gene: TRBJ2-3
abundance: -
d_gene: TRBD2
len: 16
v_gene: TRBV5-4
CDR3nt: TGTGCCAGCAGCTTGAAACTAGCGGGAGGCGCAGATACGCAGTATTTT
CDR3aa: CASSLKLAGGADTQYF

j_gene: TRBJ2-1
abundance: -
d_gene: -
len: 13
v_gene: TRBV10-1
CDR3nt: TGCGCCAGCAGTGAGGGGAGATGGAATGAGCAGTTCTTC
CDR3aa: CASSEGRWNEQFF

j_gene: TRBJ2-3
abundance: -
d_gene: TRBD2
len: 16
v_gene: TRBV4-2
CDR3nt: TGTGCCAGCAGCCTCGGACTAGCGGGAAACACAGATACGCAGTATTTT
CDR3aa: CASSLGLAGNTDTQYF

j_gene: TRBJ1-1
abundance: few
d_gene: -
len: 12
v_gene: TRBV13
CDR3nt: TGTGCCAGCAGCCCAGACCGGGAGATAGCTTTCTTT
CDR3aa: CASSPDREIAFF

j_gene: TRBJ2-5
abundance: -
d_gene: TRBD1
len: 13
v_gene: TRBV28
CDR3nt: TGTGCCACCCGGACAGGGGGGCAAGAGACCCAGTACTTC
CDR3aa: CATRTGGQETQYF

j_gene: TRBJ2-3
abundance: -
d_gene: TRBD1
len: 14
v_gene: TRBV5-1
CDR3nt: TGCGCCAGCACCACAGGGGGCGCGGCAGATACGCAGTATTTT
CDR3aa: CASTTGGAADTQYF

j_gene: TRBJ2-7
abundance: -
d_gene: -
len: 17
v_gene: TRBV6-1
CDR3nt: TGTGCCAGCAGTGTCCGGACAGAACTTCTAGCCTCCTACGAGCAGTACTTC
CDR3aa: CASSVRTELLASYEQYF

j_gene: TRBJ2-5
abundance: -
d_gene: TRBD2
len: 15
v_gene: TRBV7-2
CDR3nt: TGTGCCAGCAGCTCGGGACTAGCGGGAGTGGGGACCCAGTACTTC
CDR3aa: CASSSGLAGVGTQYF

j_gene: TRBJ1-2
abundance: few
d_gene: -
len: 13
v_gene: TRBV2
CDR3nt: TGTGCCAGCAGTGATGGGGGCGCCTATGGCTACACCTTC
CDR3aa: CASSDGGAYGYTF

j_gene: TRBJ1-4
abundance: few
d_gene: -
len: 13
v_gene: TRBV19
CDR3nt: TGTGCCAGTAGATCCCGGGAAGGTGAAAAACTGTTTTTT
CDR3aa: CASRSREGEKLFF

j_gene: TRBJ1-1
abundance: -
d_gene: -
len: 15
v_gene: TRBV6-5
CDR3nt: TGTGCCAGCATCGCTCCGGGTATTATGAACACTGAAGCTTTCTTT
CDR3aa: CASIAPGIMNTEAFF

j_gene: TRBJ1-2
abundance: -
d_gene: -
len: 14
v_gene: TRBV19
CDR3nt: TGTGCCAGTAGTATAGGACAGAATAACTATGGCTACACCTTC
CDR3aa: CASSIGQNNYGYTF